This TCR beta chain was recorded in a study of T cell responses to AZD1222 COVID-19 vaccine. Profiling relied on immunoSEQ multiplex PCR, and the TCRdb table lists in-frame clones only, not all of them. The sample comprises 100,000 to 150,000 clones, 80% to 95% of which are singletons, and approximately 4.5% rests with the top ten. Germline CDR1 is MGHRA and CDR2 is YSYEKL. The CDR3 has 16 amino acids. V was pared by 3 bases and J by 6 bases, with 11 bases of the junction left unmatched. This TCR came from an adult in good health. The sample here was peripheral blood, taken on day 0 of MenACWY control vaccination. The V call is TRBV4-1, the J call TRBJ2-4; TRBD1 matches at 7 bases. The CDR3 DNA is TGCGCCAGCAGCCATGTACAGGGGCCCCCCGGAAACATTCAGTACTTC. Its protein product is CASSHVQGPPGNIQYF.